This paragraph covers one T cell receptor (beta chain) sequence. The CDR3 spans 16 residues. The germline V gene encodes CDR1 SGHAT and CDR2 FQNNGV. V was trimmed by 2 bases and J by 2 bases, leaving 15 bases between them. The data were taken from a study of CD8+CD57+ T cells in acquired aplastic anemia. TCR beta VDJ and CDR3 profiling used genomic DNA as template. TCRdb re-called the reads through MiXCR, storing one row per CDR3 protein. The sample includes some 42,000 distinct CDR3 sequences, roughly two thirds of them seen just once. The source is a human donor in good health, serving as a control. The chain carries TRBV11-2 and TRBJ1-2; D ambiguous. The sample comprised sorted CD4+, CD8+, or CD8+CD57+ T cells (not recorded which) from PBMCs. Here the CDR3 reads CASSLSPLNVNYGYTF. The CDR3 coding sequence is TGTGCCAGCAGCTTATCCCCCTTGAATGTCAACTATGGCTACACCTTC.